The 8 T cell receptor beta chains listed next were all sequenced from one sample in a study of OX40 agonist ivuxolimab in advanced cancers. The repertoire was sequenced with immunoSEQ multiplex PCR; TCRdb's copy has only in-frame clones and lacks some. This sample has 75,000 to 100,000 clones; approximately 80% occur once, and the top ten carry 5.5%. The sequencing here drew on CD4+ or CD8+ T cells sorted from blood, taken in a trial of the OX40 agonist ivuxolimab. These TCRs come from an adult with an advanced solid tumor such as melanoma, head and neck, liver or kidney cancer.

The chain couples TRBV30 to TRBJ2-7, with 8 nucleotides matching TRBD1. The CDR3 contains 13 residues. V trimming: 4 bases; J trimming: 0 bases; junction bases outside the gene matches: 2. Germline-derived CDR1 and CDR2 are GTSNPN and SVGIG (reference sequence). CDR3 sequence (DNA): TGTGCCTGGACGGGACAGGACTCCTACGAGCAGTACTTC. Its translation: CAWTGQDSYEQYF.

Written as DNA, the CDR3 is TGTGCCAGCAGCGCTCGGCCCACTAATGAAAAACTGTTTTTT. Translation: CASSARPTNEKLFF. The chain uses TRBV9 and TRBJ1-4; D is ambiguous. With 3 bases removed from V and 2 bases from J, the gap between germline ends came to 8 bases. The CDR3 runs to 14 residues. Germline CDR1 reads SGDLS; CDR2 reads YYNGEE.

The chain employs TRBV6-5 and TRBJ2-7; D might be TRBD2 (6 bases). The CDR3 loop spans 14 amino acids. Trimming removed 5 bases at V and 0 bases at J, with 11 bases between. Germline CDR1 and CDR2: MNHEY and SVGAGI. The CDR3 nucleotides read TGTGCCAGCAGTCCGCCCGGGAGCTCCTACGAGCAGTACTTC. Its translation: CASSPPGSSYEQYF.

As to this clone: At one end, the junction sequence differs from germline, possibly due to a read error. The chain uses TRBV7-3 and TRBJ2-5; possibly TRBD1 or TRBD2 for D (6 bases each). The germline V gene has CDR1 SGHTA and CDR2 FQGTGA. CDR3 length: 17 amino acids. CDR3 DNA: TGTGCCAGCAGCGTAACGGTGGTGGGGGGCCTGTGGGAGACCCAGTACTTC. Translated, it gives CASSVTVVGGLWETQYF.

The chain couples TRBV7-3 to TRBJ2-2; 10 positions match TRBD2. The CDR3 covers 17 residues. Trimming cost V 4 bases and J 8 bases; bases outside gene matches: 13. Germline loops: CDR1 SGHTA, CDR2 FQGTGA. The CDR3 reads CASSSPGTSVVWGELFF. CDR3 sequence (DNA): TGTGCCAGCAGCTCCCCCGGGACTAGCGTAGTTTGGGGGGAGCTGTTTTTT. The full variable domain, with the rest looked up from reference TRBV7-3 and TRBJ2-2, is GAGVSQTPSNKVTEKGKYVELRCDPISGHTALYWYRQSLGQGPEFLIYFQGTGAADDSGLPNDRFFAVRPEGSVSTLKIQRTERGDSAVYLCASSSPGTSVVWGELFFGEGSRLTVL.

V usage is TRBV2 and J usage is TRBJ2-1, with no clear D. The germline V gene encodes CDR1 SNHLY and CDR2 FYNNEI. Trimming took 5 bases from V and 4 from J, leaving 9 bases between them. This CDR3 is built from 13 residues. The CDR3 nucleotides read TGTGCCAGCAGTCCAAGACTTTACAATGAGCAGTTCTTC. It specifies CASSPRLYNEQFF.

The chain employs TRBV4-1 and TRBJ1-1, with D hard to call. This CDR3 has 14 amino acids. V was clipped by 0 bases and J by 6 bases, with 11 bases between them. CDR1 and CDR2 (germline): MGHRA, YSYEKL. CDR3 loop: CASSQEPGGAEAFF. The CDR3 DNA sequence: TGCGCCAGCAGCCAAGAACCCGGTGGGGCTGAAGCTTTCTTT.

The chain carries TRBV4-1 and TRBJ1-2; D is undetermined. The germline V gene has CDR1 MGHRA and CDR2 YSYEKL. This CDR3 spans 14 amino acids. Trimming removed 0 bases from V and 2 bases from J, with 7 bases in between. CDR3 sequence reads: CASSQEWRNYGYTF. DNA of the CDR3: TGCGCCAGCAGCCAAGAATGGCGGAACTATGGCTACACCTTC.